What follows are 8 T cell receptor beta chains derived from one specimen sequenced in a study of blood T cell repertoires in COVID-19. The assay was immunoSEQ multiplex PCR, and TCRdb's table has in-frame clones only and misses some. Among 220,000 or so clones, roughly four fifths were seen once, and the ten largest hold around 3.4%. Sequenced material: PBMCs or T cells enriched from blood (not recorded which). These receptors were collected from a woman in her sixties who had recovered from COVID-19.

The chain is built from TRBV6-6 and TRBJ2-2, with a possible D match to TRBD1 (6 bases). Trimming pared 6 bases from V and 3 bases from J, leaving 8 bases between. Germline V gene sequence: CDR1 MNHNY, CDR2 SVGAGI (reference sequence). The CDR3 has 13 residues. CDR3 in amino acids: CASRQGYTGELFF. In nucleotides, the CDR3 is TGTGCCAGCAGGCAGGGGTACACCGGGGAGCTGTTTTTT.

CDR3 loop: CASSIMAGRYGYTF. The DNA of the CDR3 is TGTGCCAGTAGTATCATGGCAGGGCGCTATGGCTACACCTTC. V and J are TRBV19 and TRBJ1-2; D might be TRBD1 (5 bases). The germline V gene encodes CDR1 LNHDA and CDR2 SQIVND (reference sequence). Deletions cut 3 bases from V and 4 bases from J, with 12 bases between. The CDR3 consists of 14 residues.

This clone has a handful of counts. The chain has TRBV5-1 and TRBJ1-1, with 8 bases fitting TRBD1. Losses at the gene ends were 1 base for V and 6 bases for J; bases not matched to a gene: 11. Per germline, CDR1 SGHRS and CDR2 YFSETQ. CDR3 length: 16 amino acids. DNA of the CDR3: TGCGCCAGCAGCTTGCAGGGGGCGCGCCCGAGGGCTGAAGCTTTCTTT. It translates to CASSLQGARPRAEAFF.

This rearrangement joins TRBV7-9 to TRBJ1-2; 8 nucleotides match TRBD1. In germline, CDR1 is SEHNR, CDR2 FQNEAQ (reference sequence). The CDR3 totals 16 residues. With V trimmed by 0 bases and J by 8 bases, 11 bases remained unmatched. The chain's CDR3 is CASSLAEVLGTGGYTF. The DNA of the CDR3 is TGTGCCAGCAGCTTAGCGGAGGTACTCGGGACAGGAGGCTACACCTTC.

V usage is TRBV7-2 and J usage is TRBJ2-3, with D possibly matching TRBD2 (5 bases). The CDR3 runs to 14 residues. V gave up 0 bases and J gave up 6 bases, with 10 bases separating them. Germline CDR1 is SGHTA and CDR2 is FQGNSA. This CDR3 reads CASSLALARDTQYF. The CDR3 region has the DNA TGTGCCAGCAGCTTAGCTCTAGCAAGGGATACGCAGTATTTT.

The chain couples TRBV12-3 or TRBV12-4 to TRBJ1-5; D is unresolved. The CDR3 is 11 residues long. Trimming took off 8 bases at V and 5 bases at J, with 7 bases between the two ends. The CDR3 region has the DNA TGTGCCAGCGCCTTAGATCAGCCCCAGCATTTT. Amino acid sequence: CASALDQPQHF.

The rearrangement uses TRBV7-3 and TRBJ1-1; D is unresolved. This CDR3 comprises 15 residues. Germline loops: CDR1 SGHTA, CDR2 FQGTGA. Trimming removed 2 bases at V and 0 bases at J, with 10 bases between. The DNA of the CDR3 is TGTGCCAGCAGCTTATACCACATAATGAACACTGAAGCTTTCTTT. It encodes CASSLYHIMNTEAFF.

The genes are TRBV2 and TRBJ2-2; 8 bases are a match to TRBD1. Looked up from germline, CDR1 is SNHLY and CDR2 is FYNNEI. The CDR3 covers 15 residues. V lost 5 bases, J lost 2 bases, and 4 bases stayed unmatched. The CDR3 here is CASSRDRRNTGELFF. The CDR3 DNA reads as TGTGCCAGCAGTAGGGACAGGAGAAACACCGGGGAGCTGTTTTTT.